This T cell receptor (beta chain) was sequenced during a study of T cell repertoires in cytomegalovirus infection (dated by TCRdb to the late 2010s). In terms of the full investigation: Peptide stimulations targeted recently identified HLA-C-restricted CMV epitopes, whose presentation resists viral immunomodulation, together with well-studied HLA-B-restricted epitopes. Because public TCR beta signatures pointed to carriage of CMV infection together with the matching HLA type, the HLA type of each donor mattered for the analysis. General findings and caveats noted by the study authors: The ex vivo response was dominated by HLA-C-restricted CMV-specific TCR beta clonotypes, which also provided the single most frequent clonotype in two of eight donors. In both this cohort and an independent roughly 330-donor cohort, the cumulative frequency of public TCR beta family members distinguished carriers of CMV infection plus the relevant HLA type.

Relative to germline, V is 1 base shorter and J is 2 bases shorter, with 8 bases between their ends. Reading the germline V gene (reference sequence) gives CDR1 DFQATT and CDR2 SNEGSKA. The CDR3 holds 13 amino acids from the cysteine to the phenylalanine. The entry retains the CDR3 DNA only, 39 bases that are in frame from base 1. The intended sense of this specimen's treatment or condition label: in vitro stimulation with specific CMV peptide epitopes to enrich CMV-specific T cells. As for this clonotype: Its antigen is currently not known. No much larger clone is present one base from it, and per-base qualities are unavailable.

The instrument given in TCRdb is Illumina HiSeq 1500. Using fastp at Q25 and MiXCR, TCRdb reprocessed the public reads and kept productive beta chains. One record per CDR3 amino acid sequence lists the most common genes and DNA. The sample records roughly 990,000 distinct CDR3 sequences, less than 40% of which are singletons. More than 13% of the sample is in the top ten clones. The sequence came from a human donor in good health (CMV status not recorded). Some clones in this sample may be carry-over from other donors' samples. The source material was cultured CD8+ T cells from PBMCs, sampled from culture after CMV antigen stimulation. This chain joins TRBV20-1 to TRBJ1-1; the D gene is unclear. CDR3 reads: CSARGAENTEAFF. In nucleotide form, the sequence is TGCAGTGCTAGAGGAGCGGAAAACACTGAAGCTTTCTTT.